The clone carrying this TCR beta chain was seen a handful of times. The antigen is undetermined. The sample is drawn from a study of identical twins. Points from the study as a whole: An excess of low generation probability was shown by twin-shared out-of-frame alpha sequences.

MiXCR was run by TCRdb on the 5' RACE reads, yielding one entry per CDR3 protein. Among nearly 250,000 distinct CDR3 sequences listed, roughly 7% were seen once. V trimming: 3 bases; J trimming: 5 bases; junction bases outside the gene matches: 8. The CDR3 is made up of 15 amino acids. Germline loops: CDR1 SNHLY, CDR2 FYNNEI. The data also belong to a second study, concerning yellow fever vaccine responses in identical twins.

The sample taken for sequencing was memory (CD45RO+) T cells sorted from blood. The chain couples TRBV2 to TRBJ2-7, with 9 bases fitting TRBD1. The clonotype was recovered from a woman between 18 and 29 years old in good health. CDR3 residues: CASSEVTGGAHEQYF. The CDR3 DNA sequence: TGTGCCAGCAGTGAGGTGACAGGGGGTGCCCACGAGCAGTACTTC.